The clone carrying this TCR beta chain has just a few counts. Its antigen is not known. The data stem from a study of shared clonotypes between healthy human individuals. Findings and limits, study-wide: Donor clonotype sharing was expected to depend on sequencing depth. Researchers sampled only blood; tissue repertoires likely differ.

The V and J ends lost 2 bases and 0 bases respectively, with 8 bases between them. The CDR3 spans 15 residues. The germline V gene has CDR1 LNHDA and CDR2 SQIVND (reference sequence). What was sequenced on ten immunoSEQ deep assay plates was unsorted PBMC DNA. The assay was immunoSEQ multiplex PCR, and TCRdb's table has in-frame clones only and misses some. The sample comprises 400,000 to 600,000 clones, 79% of which are singletons, and around 14% rests with the top ten. The material sequenced was PBMCs. The chain is built from TRBV19 and TRBJ1-5; no definite D call. The sequence derives from a woman aged 40-49 years in good health. Some clones in this sample may be carry-over from other donors' samples. This CDR3 is CASSIPTYSNQPQHF. The CDR3 nucleotides read TGTGCCAGTAGTATACCGACTTATAGCAATCAGCCCCAGCATTTT.